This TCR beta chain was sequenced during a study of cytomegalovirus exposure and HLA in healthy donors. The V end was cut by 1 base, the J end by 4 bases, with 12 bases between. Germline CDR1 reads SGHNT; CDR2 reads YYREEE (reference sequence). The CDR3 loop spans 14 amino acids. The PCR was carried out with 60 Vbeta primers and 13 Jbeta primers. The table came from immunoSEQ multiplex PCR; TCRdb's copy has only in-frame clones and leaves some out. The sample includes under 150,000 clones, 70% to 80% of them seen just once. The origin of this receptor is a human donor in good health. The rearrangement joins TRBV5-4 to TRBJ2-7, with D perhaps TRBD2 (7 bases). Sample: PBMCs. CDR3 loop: CASSLSGRGYEQYF. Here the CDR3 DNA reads TGTGCCAGCAGCTTGTCTGGGAGGGGGTACGAGCAGTACTTC.